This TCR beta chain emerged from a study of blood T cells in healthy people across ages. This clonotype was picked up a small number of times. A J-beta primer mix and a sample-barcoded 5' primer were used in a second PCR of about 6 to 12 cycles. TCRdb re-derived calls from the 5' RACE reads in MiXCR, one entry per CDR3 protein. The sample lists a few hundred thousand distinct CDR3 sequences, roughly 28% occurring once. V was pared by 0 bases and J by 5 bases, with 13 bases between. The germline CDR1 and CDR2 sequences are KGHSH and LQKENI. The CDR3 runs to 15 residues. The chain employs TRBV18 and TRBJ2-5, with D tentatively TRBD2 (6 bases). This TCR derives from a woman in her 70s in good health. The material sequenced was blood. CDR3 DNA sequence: TGTGCCAGCTCACCACCGGGACTCTTAGGGGAGACCCAGTACTTC. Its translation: CASSPPGLLGETQYF.